This T cell receptor (beta chain) was observed in a study of early T cells in non-severe SARS-CoV-2 infection. Study context: Whole-blood bulk RNA, unsorted, was sequenced, and chains were unpaired.

This clonotype was recorded at least ten times. The antigen is undetermined. The TCR library protocol was used to attach unique molecular identifiers. These identifiers were attached to individual cDNA molecules. A single record per CDR3 protein comes from TCRdb applying MiXCR to the 5' RACE reads. The sample contains roughly 71,000 distinct CDR3 sequences, about 13% of which appear only once. Regarding the study as a whole: Missing private and CD4 specificities, VDJdb matching favored anti-spike CD8 responses.

Germline assignment: CDR1 KGHSH and CDR2 LQKENI. Trimming took 5 bases from V and 4 from J, leaving 17 bases between them. There are 15 residues in the CDR3. What was sequenced was whole blood. This chain joins TRBV18 and TRBJ2-5; D gene unclear. The clonotype comes from an adult who was a healthcare worker with PCR-confirmed SARS-CoV-2 infection or an uninfected control (not recorded which). The CDR3 loop is CASSSTGPFPETQYF. CDR3 sequence (DNA): TGTGCCAGCTCATCAACCGGACCGTTCCCAGAGACCCAGTACTTC.